This T cell receptor beta chain was recorded in a study of Ad26.COV2.S vaccination and SARS-CoV-2 variants. Overall study: The study gave Ad26.COV2.S intramuscularly, once or twice 56 days apart.

Treatment here: approximately 18 received Ad26.COV2.S at low or high dose, single or two shots; 5 received placebo; per-sample allocation not given. It was on day 63 after the first vaccine or placebo injection that samples were taken. Its platform was an Ad26 vector, and its expressed antigen was Wuhan-strain SARS-CoV-2 spike. With V trimmed by 5 bases and J by 0 bases, 4 bases remained unmatched. From germline, CDR1 is SGHTA and CDR2 FQGNSA. The CDR3 contains 15 residues. Assay: immunoSEQ multiplex PCR; the TCRdb copy retains only in-frame clones and omits some. The repertoire holds 440,000 or so clones, with over 80% as singletons. This clone was found once.

V is TRBV7-2 and J is TRBJ1-3; TRBD1 matches at 7 bases. The source of this sequence is a person aged 18-60 years who received the Ad26.COV2.S COVID-19 vaccine or a placebo. The input for sequencing was peripheral blood, taken in a trial of Ad26.COV2.S vaccine versus placebo. DNA for the CDR3: TGTGCCAGCAGCAACAGGGGTGGCTCTGGAAACACCATATATTTT. The encoded protein is CASSNRGGSGNTIYF.